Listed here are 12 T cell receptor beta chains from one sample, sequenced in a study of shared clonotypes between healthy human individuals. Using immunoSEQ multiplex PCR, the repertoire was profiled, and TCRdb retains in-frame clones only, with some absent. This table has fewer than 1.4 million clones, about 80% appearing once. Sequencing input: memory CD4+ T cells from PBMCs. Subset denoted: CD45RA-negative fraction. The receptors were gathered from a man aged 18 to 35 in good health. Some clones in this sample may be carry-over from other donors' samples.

In nucleotides, the CDR3 is TGTGCCAGCTCACCGCAGGGGGGGCACACTGAAGCTTTCTTT. It encodes CASSPQGGHTEAFF. The chain has TRBV18 and TRBJ1-1; 7 bases map to TRBD1. The V and J ends lost 3 bases and 3 bases, in that order; junction bases with no gene match: 4. Looked up from germline, CDR1 is KGHSH and CDR2 is LQKENI. The CDR3 has 14 residues.

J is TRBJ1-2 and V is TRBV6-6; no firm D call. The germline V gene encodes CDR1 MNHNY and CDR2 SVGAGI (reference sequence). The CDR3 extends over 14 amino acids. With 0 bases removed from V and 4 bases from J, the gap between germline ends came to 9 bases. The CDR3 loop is CASSYSNGPYGYTF. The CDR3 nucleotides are TGTGCCAGCAGTTACTCAAACGGCCCCTATGGCTACACCTTC.

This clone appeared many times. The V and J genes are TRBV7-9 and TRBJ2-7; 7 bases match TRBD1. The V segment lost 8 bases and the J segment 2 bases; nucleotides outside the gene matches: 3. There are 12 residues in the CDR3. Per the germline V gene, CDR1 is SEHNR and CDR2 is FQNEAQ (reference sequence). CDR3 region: CASEGTAYEQYF. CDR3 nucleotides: TGTGCCAGCGAAGGGACAGCCTACGAGCAGTACTTC. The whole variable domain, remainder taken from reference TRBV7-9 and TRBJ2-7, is DTGVSQNPRHKITKRGQNVTFRCDPISEHNRLYWYRQTLGQGPEFLTYFQNEAQLEKSRLLSDRFSAERPKGSFSTLEIQRTEQGDSAMYLCASEGTAYEQYFGPGTRLTVT.

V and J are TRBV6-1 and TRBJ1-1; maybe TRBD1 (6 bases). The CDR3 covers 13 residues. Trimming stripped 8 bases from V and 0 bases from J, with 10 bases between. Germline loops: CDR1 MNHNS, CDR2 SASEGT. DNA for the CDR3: TGTGCCAGCGGGGGACAAATGAACACTGAAGCTTTCTTT. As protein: CASGGQMNTEAFF.

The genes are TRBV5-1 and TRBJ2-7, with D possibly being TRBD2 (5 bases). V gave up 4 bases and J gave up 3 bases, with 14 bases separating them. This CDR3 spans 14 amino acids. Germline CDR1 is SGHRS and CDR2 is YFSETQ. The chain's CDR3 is CASSMGTGDYEQYF. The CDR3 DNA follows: TGCGCCAGCAGCATGGGAACCGGGGACTACGAGCAGTACTTC.

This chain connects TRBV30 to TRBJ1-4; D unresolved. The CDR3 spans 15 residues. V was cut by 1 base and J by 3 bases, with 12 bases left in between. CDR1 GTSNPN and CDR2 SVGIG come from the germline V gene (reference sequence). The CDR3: CAWSAGGNSNEKLFF. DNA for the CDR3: TGTGCCTGGAGTGCAGGAGGCAATTCTAATGAAAAACTGTTTTTT.

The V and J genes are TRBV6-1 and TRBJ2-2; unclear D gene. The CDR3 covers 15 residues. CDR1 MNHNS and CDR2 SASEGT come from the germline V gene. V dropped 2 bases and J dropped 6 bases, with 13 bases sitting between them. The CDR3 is CASSERSAPPGELFF. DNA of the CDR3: TGTGCCAGCAGTGAACGGTCCGCGCCCCCCGGGGAGCTGTTTTTT.

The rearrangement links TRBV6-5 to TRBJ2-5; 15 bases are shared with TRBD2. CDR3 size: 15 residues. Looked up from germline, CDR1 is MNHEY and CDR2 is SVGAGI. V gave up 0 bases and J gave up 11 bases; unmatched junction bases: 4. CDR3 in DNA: TGTGCCAGCAGTTACTCTCTGGGACTAGCGGGAGGACAGTACTTC. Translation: CASSYSLGLAGGQYF.

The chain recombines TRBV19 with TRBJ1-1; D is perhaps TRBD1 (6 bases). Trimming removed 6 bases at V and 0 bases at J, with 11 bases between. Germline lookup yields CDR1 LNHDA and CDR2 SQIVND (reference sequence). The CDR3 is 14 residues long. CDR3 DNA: TGTGCCAGTAGGGACAGTGCCATGAACACTGAAGCTTTCTTT. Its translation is CASRDSAMNTEAFF.

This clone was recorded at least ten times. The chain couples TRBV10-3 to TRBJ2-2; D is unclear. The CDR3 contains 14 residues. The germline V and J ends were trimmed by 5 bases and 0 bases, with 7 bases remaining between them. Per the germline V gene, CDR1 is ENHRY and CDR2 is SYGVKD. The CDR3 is CAISPGANTGELFF. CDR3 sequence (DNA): TGTGCCATCAGTCCCGGTGCGAACACCGGGGAGCTGTTTTTT.

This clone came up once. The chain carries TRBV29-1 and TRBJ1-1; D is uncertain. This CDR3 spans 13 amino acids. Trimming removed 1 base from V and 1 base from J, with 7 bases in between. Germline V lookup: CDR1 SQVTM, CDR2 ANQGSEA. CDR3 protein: CSVEADPNTEAFF. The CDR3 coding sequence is TGCAGCGTTGAAGCAGATCCGAACACTGAAGCTTTCTTT.

CDR3 sequence (DNA): TGTGCCACTCTGCTAGCGTTTCACTCCTACGAGCAGTACTTC. This gives the protein CATLLAFHSYEQYF. The gene calls are TRBV15 and TRBJ2-7, with a possible D match to TRBD2 (6 bases). In germline, CDR1 is LNHNV, CDR2 YYDKDF (reference sequence). V was clipped by 9 bases and J by 0 bases, with 15 bases between them. The CDR3 runs to 14 residues.